This passage covers 14 T cell receptor beta chains from one sample sequenced in a study of shared clonotypes between healthy human individuals. The protocol was immunoSEQ multiplex PCR, while the TCRdb copy is restricted to in-frame clones and leaves out a portion. The table records more than 550,000 clones, under 95% of them present only once. Naive CD8 cells lacked CD45RO and underwent positive selection for CCR7, leaving out terminally differentiated effector memory CD45RA+ cells. The source material was naive CD8+ T cells sorted from blood. These receptors were obtained from a young man in good health.

The gene calls are TRBV10-3 and TRBJ1-4; D gene uncertain. Trimming stripped 10 bases from V and 2 bases from J, with 11 bases between. The CDR3 spans 13 residues. CDR1 is ENHRY and CDR2 is SYGVKD in the germline V gene. Here the CDR3 reads CASTIGTNEKLFF. The CDR3 DNA follows: TGTGCCAGCACTATTGGGACTAATGAAAAACTGTTTTTT.

The V gene is TRBV5-1, the J gene TRBJ2-7; TRBD1 agrees at 11 bases. CDR3 length: 13 residues. Germline V gene data show CDR1 as SGHRS and CDR2 as YFSETQ. With V trimmed by 4 bases and J by 5 bases, 2 bases remained unmatched. CDR3 in DNA: TGCGCCAGCAGCCGGGACAGGGGGGACGAGCAGTACTTC. Its translation: CASSRDRGDEQYF.

The chain uses TRBV2 and TRBJ2-2, with no clear D. Germline-derived CDR1 and CDR2 are SNHLY and FYNNEI. The CDR3 runs 14 residues. V lost 7 bases and J 2 bases, leaving 11 bases between the germline ends. Here the CDR3 DNA reads TGTGCCAGCAACGGGCAGGAAAACACCGGGGAGCTGTTTTTT. The encoded protein is CASNGQENTGELFF.

This clone showed up just once. The J gene is TRBJ2-1, the V gene TRBV28; weak D call: TRBD2 (5 bases). V was shortened by 6 bases and J by 2 bases, with 14 bases between the two germline ends. CDR3 length equals 15 residues. Germline assignment: CDR1 MDHEN and CDR2 SYDVKM. CDR3 nucleotide sequence: TGTGCCAGCAGGACCGAGGGCGCGACCTACAATGAGCAGTTCTTC. This sequence encodes CASRTEGATYNEQFF. The variable domain in full, completed from reference TRBV28 and TRBJ2-1, reads DVKVTQSSRYLVKRTGEKVFLECVQDMDHENMFWYRQDPGLGLRLIYFSYDVKMKEKGDIPEGYSVSREKKERFSLILESASTNQTSMYLCASRTEGATYNEQFFGPGTRLTVL.

This clone was seen just once. Additional DNA sequences in this sample encode the identical CDR3. The chain uses TRBV19 and TRBJ2-1; perhaps D is TRBD1 or TRBD2 (5 bases each). The germline V gene encodes CDR1 LNHDA and CDR2 SQIVND (reference sequence). Trimming cost V 3 bases and J 1 base, with 7 bases left between them. The length of the CDR3 is 14 residues. CDR3 loop: CASSIWGSYNEQFF. CDR3 DNA: TGTGCCAGTAGTATTTGGGGGTCCTACAATGAGCAGTTCTTC. The full variable domain, with the rest looked up from reference TRBV19 and TRBJ2-1, is DGGITQSPKYLFRKEGQNVTLSCEQNLNHDAMYWYRQDPGQGLRLIYYSQIVNDFQKGDIAEGYSVSREKKESFPLTVTSAQKNPTAFYLCASSIWGSYNEQFFGPGTRLTVL.

The chain has TRBV9 and TRBJ1-2, with D hard to call. The CDR3 contains 14 residues. From germline, CDR1 is SGDLS and CDR2 YYNGEE. The ends were cut back, 0 bases at V and 1 base at J, with 7 bases in the middle. In nucleotides, the CDR3 is TGTGCCAGCAGCGTAGGTAACAGTAACTATGGCTACACCTTC. As protein: CASSVGNSNYGYTF.

The CDR3 sequence is CASSAGTSGSQADTQYF. CDR3 nucleotide sequence: TGTGCCAGCAGCGCCGGGACTAGCGGGAGCCAAGCAGATACGCAGTATTTT. V gene TRBV9 combines with J gene TRBJ2-3, with 14 bases that match TRBD2. The CDR3 has 17 amino acids. Trimming removed 3 bases from V and 4 bases from J; junction bases left unmatched: 7. Germline CDR1 and CDR2: SGDLS and YYNGEE. The variable domain in full, with the rest retrieved from reference TRBV9 and TRBJ2-3, is DSGVTQTPKHLITATGQRVTLRCSPRSGDLSVYWYQQSLDQGLQFLIQYYNGEERAKGNILERFSAQQFPDLHSELNLSSLELGDSALYFCASSAGTSGSQADTQYFGPGTRLTVL.

The chain has TRBV27 and TRBJ1-5, with D possibly being TRBD1 (6 bases). The germline V and J ends were trimmed by 5 bases and 0 bases, with 11 bases remaining between them. Germline assignment: CDR1 MNHEY and CDR2 SMNVEV (reference sequence). The CDR3 runs to 15 residues. The CDR3 nucleotides are TGTGCCAGCAGTGCGACAGGCTATAGCAATCAGCCCCAGCATTTT. Translated: CASSATGYSNQPQHF.

The J gene is TRBJ2-5, the V gene TRBV18; D is unclear. Germline lookup yields CDR1 KGHSH and CDR2 LQKENI. This CDR3 has 13 amino acids. V shed 0 bases and J shed 1 base, with 3 bases lying between them. CDR3 sequence: CASSPPVQETQYF. The CDR3 DNA is TGTGCCAGCTCACCACCGGTCCAAGAGACCCAGTACTTC.

This chain links TRBV28 with TRBJ2-1; TRBD1 might be the D (6 bases). V was trimmed by 5 bases and J by 5 bases, leaving 28 bases between them. Germline assignment: CDR1 MDHEN and CDR2 SYDVKM. The CDR3 runs 19 residues. CDR3 residues: CASSIPPGYRELLNNEQFF. CDR3 nucleotides: TGTGCCAGCAGTATCCCCCCGGGGTACAGGGAACTTCTTAACAATGAGCAGTTCTTC.

The chain combines TRBV27 with TRBJ2-1; the D gene is possibly TRBD2 (5 bases). The CDR3 sequence is 13 residues long. The V gene's germline CDR1 is MNHEY and CDR2 SMNVEV (reference sequence). The V end was cut by 1 base, the J end by 6 bases, with 7 bases between. CDR3 in amino acids: CASSLFRGNEQFF. The CDR3 bases are TGTGCCAGCAGTTTATTCCGGGGCAATGAGCAGTTCTTC.

The J gene is TRBJ2-1, the V gene TRBV27, with D tentatively TRBD1 or TRBD2 (5 bases each). CDR1 is MNHEY and CDR2 is SMNVEV in the germline V gene (reference sequence). V shed 6 bases and J shed 4 bases, with 10 bases lying between them. The CDR3 runs 13 residues. CDR3 coding DNA: TGTGCCAGCAGACGGGGCGGATACAATGAGCAGTTCTTC. Its protein product is CASRRGGYNEQFF.

The chain couples TRBV2 to TRBJ1-1; D is unresolved. Germline CDR1 is SNHLY and CDR2 is FYNNEI. The CDR3 consists of 10 residues. V shed 5 bases and J shed 10 bases, with 8 bases lying between them. In DNA form, the CDR3 reads TGTGCCAGCAGTCAGTTAAGAGCTTTCTTT. Protein sequence: CASSQLRAFF.

V is TRBV4-1 and J is TRBJ2-7; 9 bases match TRBD2. CDR3 length: 18 amino acids. Germline V lookup: CDR1 MGHRA, CDR2 YSYEKL. After removal of 4 bases from V and 2 bases from J, the junction contained 15 bases not matched to a gene. The CDR3 spells CASSPEPLAGATAYEQYF. The CDR3 DNA sequence: TGCGCCAGCAGCCCAGAACCCTTAGCGGGGGCCACAGCCTACGAGCAGTACTTC.